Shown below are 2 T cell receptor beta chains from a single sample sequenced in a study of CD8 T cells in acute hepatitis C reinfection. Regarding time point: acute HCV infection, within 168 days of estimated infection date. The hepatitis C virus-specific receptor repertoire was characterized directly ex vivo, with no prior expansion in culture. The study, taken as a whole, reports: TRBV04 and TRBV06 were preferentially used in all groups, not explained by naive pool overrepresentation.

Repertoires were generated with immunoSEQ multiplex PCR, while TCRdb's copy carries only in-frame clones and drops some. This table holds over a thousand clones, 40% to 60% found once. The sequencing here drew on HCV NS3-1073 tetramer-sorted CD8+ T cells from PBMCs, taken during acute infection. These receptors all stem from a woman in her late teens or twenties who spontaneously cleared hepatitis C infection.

The CDR3 sequence: CASSQPGEGEQFF. In DNA form, the CDR3 reads TGCGCCAGCAGCCAGCCGGGGGAGGGTGAGCAGTTCTTC. This chain joins TRBV4-1 and TRBJ2-1; 7 bases are shared with TRBD2. The CDR3 loop spans 13 amino acids. The V gene end was trimmed by 3 bases and the J gene end by 9 bases; junction bases not matched to a gene: 5. Germline V gene sequence: CDR1 MGHRA, CDR2 YSYEKL.

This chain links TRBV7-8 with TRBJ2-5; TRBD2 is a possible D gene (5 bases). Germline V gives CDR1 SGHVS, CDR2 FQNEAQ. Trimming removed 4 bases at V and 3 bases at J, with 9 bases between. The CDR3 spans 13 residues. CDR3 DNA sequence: TGTGCCAGCAGCTCTACAGCGGAAGAGACCCAGTACTTC. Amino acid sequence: CASSSTAEETQYF.